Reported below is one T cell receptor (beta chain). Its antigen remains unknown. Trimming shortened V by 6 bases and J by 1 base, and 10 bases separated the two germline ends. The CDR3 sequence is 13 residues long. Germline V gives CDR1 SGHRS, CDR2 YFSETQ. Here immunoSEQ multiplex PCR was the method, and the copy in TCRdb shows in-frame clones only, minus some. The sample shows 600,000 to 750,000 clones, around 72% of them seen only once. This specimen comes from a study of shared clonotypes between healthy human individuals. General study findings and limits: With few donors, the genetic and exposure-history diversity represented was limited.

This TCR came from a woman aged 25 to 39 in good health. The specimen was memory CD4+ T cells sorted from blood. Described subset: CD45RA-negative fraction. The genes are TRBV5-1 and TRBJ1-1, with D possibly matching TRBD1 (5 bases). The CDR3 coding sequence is TGCGCCAGCACTGCTGGGGGGAACACTGAAGCTTTCTTT. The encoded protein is CASTAGGNTEAFF.